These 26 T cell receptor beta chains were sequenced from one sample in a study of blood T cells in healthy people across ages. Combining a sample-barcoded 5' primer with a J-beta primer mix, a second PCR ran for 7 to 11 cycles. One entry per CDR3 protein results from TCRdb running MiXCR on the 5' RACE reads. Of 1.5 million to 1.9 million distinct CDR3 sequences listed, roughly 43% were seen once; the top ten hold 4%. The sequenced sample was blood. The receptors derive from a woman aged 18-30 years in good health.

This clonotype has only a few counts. CDR3 region: CASSGAGVSNQPQHF. The CDR3 region has the DNA TGTGCCAGCAGTGGAGCGGGGGTGAGCAATCAGCCCCAGCATTTT. The rearrangement links TRBV2 to TRBJ1-5, with a possible D match to TRBD1 (5 bases). CDR1 and CDR2 (germline): SNHLY, FYNNEI. V shed 4 bases and J shed 1 base, with 11 bases lying between them. The length of the CDR3 is 15 residues.

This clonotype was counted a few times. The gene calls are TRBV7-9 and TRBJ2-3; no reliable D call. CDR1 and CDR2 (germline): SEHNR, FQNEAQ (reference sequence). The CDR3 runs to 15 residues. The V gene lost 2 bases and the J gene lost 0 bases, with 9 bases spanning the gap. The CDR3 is CASSLSTASTDTQYF. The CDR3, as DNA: TGTGCCAGCAGCTTATCAACTGCTAGCACAGATACGCAGTATTTT.

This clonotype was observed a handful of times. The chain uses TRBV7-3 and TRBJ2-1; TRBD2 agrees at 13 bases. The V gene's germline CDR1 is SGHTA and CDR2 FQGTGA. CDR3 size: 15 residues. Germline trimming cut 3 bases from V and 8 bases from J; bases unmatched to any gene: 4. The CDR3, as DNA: TGTGCCAGCAGCTTTACTAGCGGGAGGGCCCATGAGCAGTTCTTC. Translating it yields CASSFTSGRAHEQFF.

CDR3 loop: CASSQGGIGPTSWRTEAFF. In nucleotides, the CDR3 is TGCGCCAGCAGCCAAGGAGGCATAGGCCCAACCTCCTGGCGAACTGAAGCTTTCTTT. The chain employs TRBV4-3 and TRBJ1-1; D is unclear. V lost 1 base, J lost 5 bases, and 26 bases lay in between. CDR1 LGHNA and CDR2 YSLEER come from the germline V gene. There are 19 residues in the CDR3.

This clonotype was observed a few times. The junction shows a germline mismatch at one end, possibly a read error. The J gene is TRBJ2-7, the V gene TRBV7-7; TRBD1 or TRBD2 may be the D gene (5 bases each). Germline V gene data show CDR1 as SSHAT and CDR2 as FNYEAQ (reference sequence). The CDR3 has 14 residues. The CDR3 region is CASSLKGPTYEQYF. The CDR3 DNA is TGTGCTAGCAGCTTAAAGGGACCTACCTACGAGCAGTACTTC. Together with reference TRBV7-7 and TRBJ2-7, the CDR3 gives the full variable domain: GAGVSQSPRYKVTKRGQDVTLRCDPISSHATLYWYQQALGQGPEFLTYFNYEAQPDKSGLPSDRFSAERPEGSISTLTIQRTEQRDSAMYRCASSLKGPTYEQYFGPGTRLTVT.

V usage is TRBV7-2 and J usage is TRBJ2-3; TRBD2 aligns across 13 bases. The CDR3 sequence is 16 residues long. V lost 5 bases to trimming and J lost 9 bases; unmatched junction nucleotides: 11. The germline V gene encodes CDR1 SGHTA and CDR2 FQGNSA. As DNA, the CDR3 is TGTGCCAGCAGCCAACTAGCGGGAGGGTTTTGGGGGACGCAGTATTTT. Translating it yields CASSQLAGGFWGTQYF.

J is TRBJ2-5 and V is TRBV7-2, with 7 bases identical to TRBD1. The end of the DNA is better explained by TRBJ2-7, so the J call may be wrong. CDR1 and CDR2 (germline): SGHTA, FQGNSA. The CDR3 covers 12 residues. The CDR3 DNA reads TGTGCCAGCAGCATTCCAGGGGGCGAGCAGTACTTC. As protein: CASSIPGGEQYF.

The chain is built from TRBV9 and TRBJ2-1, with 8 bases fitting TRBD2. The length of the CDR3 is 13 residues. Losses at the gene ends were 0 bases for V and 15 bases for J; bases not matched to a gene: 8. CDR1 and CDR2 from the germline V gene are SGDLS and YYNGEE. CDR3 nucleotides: TGTGCCAGCAGCGTAGAACCGGGAGGGAGGGGGTTCTTC. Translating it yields CASSVEPGGRGFF.

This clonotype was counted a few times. The CDR3 nucleotides are TGCAGTGCTAGAGGACTAGCGGGGGCCCAGGCGAACAATGAGCAGTTCTTC. Translated: CSARGLAGAQANNEQFF. The chain joins TRBV20-1 to TRBJ2-1; 12 bases agree with TRBD2. Per the germline V gene, CDR1 is DFQATT and CDR2 is SNEGSKA (reference sequence). V shed 1 base and J 5 bases; nucleotides not matched to a gene: 9. CDR3 size: 17 residues.

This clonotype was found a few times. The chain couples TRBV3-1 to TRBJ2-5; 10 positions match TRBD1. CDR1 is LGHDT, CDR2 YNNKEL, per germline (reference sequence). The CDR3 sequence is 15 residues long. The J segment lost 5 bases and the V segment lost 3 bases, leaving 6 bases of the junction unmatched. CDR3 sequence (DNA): TGTGCCAGCAGCCACCTGACAGGGGGCAGGGAGACCCAGTACTTC. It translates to CASSHLTGGRETQYF.

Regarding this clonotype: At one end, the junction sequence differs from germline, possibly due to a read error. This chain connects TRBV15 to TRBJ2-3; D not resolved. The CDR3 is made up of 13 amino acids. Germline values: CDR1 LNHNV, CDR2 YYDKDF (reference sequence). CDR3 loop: CATSRLSRDTQYF. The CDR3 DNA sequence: TGTGCCACCAGCAGACTTAGCAGAGATACGCAGTATTTT.

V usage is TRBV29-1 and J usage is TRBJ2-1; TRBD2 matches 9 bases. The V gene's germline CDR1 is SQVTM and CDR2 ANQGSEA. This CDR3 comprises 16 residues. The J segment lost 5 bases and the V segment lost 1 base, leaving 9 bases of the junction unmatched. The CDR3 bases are TGCAGCGTTGAAGGAGCGGGAGGCCGGTCCGACAATGAGCAGTTCTTC. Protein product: CSVEGAGGRSDNEQFF.

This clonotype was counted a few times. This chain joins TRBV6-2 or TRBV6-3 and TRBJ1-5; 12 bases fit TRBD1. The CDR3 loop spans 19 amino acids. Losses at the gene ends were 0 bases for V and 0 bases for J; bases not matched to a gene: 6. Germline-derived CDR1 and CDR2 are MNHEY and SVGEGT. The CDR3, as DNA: TGTGCCAGCAGTTACTCGAGGGACAGGGGGCTTTATAGCAATCAGCCCCAGCATTTT. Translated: CASSYSRDRGLYSNQPQHF.

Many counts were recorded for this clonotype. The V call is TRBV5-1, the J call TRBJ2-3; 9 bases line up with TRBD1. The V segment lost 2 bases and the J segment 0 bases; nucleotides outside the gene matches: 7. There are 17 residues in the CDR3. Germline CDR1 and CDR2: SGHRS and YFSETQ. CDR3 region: CASSFNNRGLSTDTQYF. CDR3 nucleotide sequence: TGCGCCAGCAGCTTTAATAACAGGGGGCTCAGCACAGATACGCAGTATTTT.

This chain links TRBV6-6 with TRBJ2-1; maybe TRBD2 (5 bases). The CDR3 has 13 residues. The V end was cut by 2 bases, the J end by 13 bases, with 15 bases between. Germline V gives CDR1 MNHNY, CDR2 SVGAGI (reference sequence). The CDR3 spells CASSYEGWETQFF. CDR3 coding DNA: TGTGCCAGCAGTTACGAGGGTTGGGAGACCCAGTTCTTC.

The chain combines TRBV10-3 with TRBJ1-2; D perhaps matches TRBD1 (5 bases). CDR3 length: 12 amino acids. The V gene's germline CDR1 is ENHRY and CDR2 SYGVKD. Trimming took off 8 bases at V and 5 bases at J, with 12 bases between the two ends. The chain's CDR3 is CAISAGTYGYTF. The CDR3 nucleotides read TGTGCCATCTCTGCAGGGACGTATGGCTACACCTTC.

CDR3 sequence reads: CSTTSGRTNTGELFF. The CDR3 DNA sequence: TGCAGTACGACTAGCGGGAGGACCAACACCGGGGAGCTGTTTTTT. The chain combines TRBV20-1 with TRBJ2-2; TRBD2 matches at 13 bases. Germline CDR1 reads DFQATT; CDR2 reads SNEGSKA (reference sequence). Trimming removed 8 bases from V and 2 bases from J; junction bases left unmatched: 5. This CDR3 spans 15 amino acids.

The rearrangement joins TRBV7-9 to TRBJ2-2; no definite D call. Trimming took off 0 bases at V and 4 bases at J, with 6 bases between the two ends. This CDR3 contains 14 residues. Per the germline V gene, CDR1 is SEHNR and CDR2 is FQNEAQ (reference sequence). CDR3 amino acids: CASSLAQPTGELFF. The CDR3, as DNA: TGTGCCAGCAGCTTAGCTCAACCCACCGGGGAGCTGTTTTTT.

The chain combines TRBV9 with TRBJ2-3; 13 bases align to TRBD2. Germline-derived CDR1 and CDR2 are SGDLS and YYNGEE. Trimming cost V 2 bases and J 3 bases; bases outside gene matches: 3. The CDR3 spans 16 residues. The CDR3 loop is CASSVTSGGATDTQYF. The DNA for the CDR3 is TGTGCCAGCAGCGTCACTAGCGGGGGGGCTACAGATACGCAGTATTTT.

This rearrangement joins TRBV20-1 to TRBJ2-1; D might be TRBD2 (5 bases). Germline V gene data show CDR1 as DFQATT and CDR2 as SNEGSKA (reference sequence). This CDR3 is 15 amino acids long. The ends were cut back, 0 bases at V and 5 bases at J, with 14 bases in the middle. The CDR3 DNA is TGCAGTGCTAGAGAGGACGGGGATTCCCACAATGAGCAGTTCTTC. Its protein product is CSAREDGDSHNEQFF.

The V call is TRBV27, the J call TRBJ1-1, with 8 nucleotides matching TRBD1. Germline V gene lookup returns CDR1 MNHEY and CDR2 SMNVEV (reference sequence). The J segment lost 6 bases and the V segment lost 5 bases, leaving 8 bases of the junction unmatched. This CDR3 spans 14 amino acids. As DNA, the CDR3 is TGTGCCAGCAGTCCCCAGGGGGCCCCACCTGAAGCTTTCTTT. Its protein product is CASSPQGAPPEAFF.

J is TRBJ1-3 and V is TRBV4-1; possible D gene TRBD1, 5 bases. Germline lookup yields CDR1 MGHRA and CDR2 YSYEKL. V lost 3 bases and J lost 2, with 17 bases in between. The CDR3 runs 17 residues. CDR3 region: CASSQASLRGPGNTIYF. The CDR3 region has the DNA TGCGCCAGCAGCCAGGCCTCATTAAGGGGACCTGGAAACACCATATATTTT.

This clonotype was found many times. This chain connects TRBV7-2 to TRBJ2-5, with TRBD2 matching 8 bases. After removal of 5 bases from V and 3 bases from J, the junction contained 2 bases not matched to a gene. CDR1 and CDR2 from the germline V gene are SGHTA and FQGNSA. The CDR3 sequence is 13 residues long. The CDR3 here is CASSRSGEETQYF. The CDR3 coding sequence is TGTGCCAGCAGCCGTAGCGGGGAAGAGACCCAGTACTTC.

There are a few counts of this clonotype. Written as DNA, the CDR3 is TGCAGTGCTACCCTCAATGAGCAGTTCTTC. Residues: CSATLNEQFF. The gene calls are TRBV20-1 and TRBJ2-1; D is unclear. This CDR3 spans 10 amino acids. The ends were cut back, 4 bases at V and 6 bases at J, with 4 bases in the middle. Per germline, CDR1 DFQATT and CDR2 SNEGSKA (reference sequence).

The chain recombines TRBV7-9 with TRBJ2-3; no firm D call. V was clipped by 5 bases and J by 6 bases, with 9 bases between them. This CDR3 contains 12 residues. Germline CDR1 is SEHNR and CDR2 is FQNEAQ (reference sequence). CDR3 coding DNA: TGTGCCAGCAGCCCCGAGAGCGATACGCAGTATTTT. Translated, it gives CASSPESDTQYF.

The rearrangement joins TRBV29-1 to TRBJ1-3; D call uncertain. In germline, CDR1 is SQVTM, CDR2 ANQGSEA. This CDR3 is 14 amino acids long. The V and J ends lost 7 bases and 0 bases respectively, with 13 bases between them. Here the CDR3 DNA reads TGCAGCGCCCTCCTCAGCCTCTCTGGAAACACCATATATTTT. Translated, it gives CSALLSLSGNTIYF.